Following are 18 T cell receptor beta chains from one sample sequenced in a study of identical twins. TCRdb used MiXCR to reprocess the 5' RACE reads, holding one entry per CDR3 protein. The repertoire holds approximately 280,000 distinct CDR3 sequences, with about 8.1% as singletons. The sample was also linked to a second study, of yellow fever vaccine responses in identical twins.

The sequenced sample consisted of memory (CD45RO+) T cells sorted from blood. All receptors derive from a woman between 18 and 29 years old in good health.

In this sample, this clonotype turned up a few times. The CDR3 DNA reads TGTGCCAGCAATTCGGATTGGGAAAACATTCAGTACTTC. Amino acids: CASNSDWENIQYF. The genes are TRBV25-1 and TRBJ2-4, with D unclear. The CDR3 runs 13 residues. V dropped 7 bases and J dropped 5 bases, with 12 bases sitting between them. CDR1 and CDR2 (germline): MGHDK, SYGVNS.

The sample holds many counts of this clonotype. V is TRBV5-1 and J is TRBJ2-1, with 7 bases that match TRBD1. CDR3 length equals 14 residues. Germline-derived CDR1 and CDR2 are SGHRS and YFSETQ. J lost 6 bases, V lost 4 bases, and 7 bases had no gene match. The CDR3 DNA reads as TGCGCCAGCAGCACCGGGACAGCTAGCAATGAGCAGTTCTTC. This translates into CASSTGTASNEQFF.

The chain uses TRBV28 and TRBJ2-7; D gene uncertain. There are 14 residues in the CDR3. The V gene lost 6 bases and the J gene lost 7 bases, with 19 bases spanning the gap. Looked up from germline, CDR1 is MDHEN and CDR2 is SYDVKM. The DNA of the CDR3 is TGTGCCAGCAGCTCCATGGGTCCTACGAGGGAGCAGTACTTC. Its translation is CASSSMGPTREQYF.

This clonotype was detected only a few times. The J gene is TRBJ1-5, the V gene TRBV19; unclear D gene. Germline V gene lookup returns CDR1 LNHDA and CDR2 SQIVND (reference sequence). The CDR3 is 9 residues long. CDR3 DNA: TGTATGAGCAATCAGCCCCAGCATTTT. It is translated as CMSNQPQHF.

This clonotype has at least ten counts. The genes are TRBV5-1 and TRBJ1-6; maybe TRBD1 (6 bases). V was clipped by 7 bases and J by 13 bases, with 21 bases between them. The germline CDR1 and CDR2 sequences are SGHRS and YFSETQ. This CDR3 comprises 14 residues. In DNA, the CDR3 is TGCGCCAGCGCCGGGGGCCCGCTCGATCCGCCCCTCCACTTT. Its translation is CASAGGPLDPPLHF. Together with reference TRBV5-1 and TRBJ1-6, the CDR3 gives the full variable domain: KAGVTQTPRYLIKTRGQQVTLSCSPISGHRSVSWYQQTPGQGLQFLFEYFSETQRNKGNFPGRFSGRQFSNSRSEMNVSTLELGDSALYLCASAGGPLDPPLHFGNGTRLTVT.

This clonotype was found a few times. The chain recombines TRBV11-2 with TRBJ2-6; the D is unclear. Germline values: CDR1 SGHAT, CDR2 FQNNGV. With 0 bases removed from V and 0 bases from J, the gap between germline ends came to 9 bases. The CDR3 sequence is 17 residues long. CDR3 sequence: CASSLESFSSGANVLTF. The CDR3 DNA sequence: TGTGCCAGCAGCTTAGAAAGCTTTAGCTCTGGGGCCAACGTCCTGACTTTC.

At least ten counts were recorded for this clonotype. The chain joins TRBV4-1 to TRBJ1-2; the match to TRBD1 covers 7 bases. The CDR3 sequence is 14 residues long. Germline trimming cut 3 bases from V and 3 bases from J; bases unmatched to any gene: 4. Germline V gene sequence: CDR1 MGHRA, CDR2 YSYEKL. CDR3 protein: CASSQHTGDYGYTF. The DNA of the CDR3 is TGCGCCAGCAGCCAGCATACAGGGGACTATGGCTACACCTTC.

This chain connects TRBV5-1 to TRBJ2-4; D is unresolved. The V gene's germline CDR1 is SGHRS and CDR2 YFSETQ. Trimming left V 4 bases short and J 5 bases short, with 7 bases between. There are 12 residues in the CDR3. CDR3 loop: CASSEDQNIQYF. CDR3 sequence (DNA): TGCGCCAGCAGCGAGGATCAAAACATTCAGTACTTC.

Many counts were recorded for this clonotype. In DNA, the CDR3 is TGTGCCAGCAGCCAAACGGTACAAGAGACCCAGTACTTC. Its protein product is CASSQTVQETQYF. V gene TRBV3-1 combines with J gene TRBJ2-5, with no clear D. The ends were cut back, 2 bases at V and 2 bases at J, with 6 bases in the middle. This CDR3 comprises 13 residues. The germline V gene has CDR1 LGHDT and CDR2 YNNKEL (reference sequence).

This clonotype was counted ten times or more. V gene TRBV11-2 combines with J gene TRBJ2-7; weak D call: TRBD1 (5 bases). The CDR3 spans 13 residues. Trimming stripped 5 bases from V and 6 bases from J, with 14 bases between. Germline V gives CDR1 SGHAT, CDR2 FQNNGV. CDR3 in amino acids: CASSQGVVGEQYV. The CDR3 nucleotides are TGTGCCAGCAGCCAGGGCGTCGTGGGCGAGCAGTACGTC.

This clonotype has just a few counts. The V call is TRBV18, the J call TRBJ2-1, with 8 bases that match TRBD1. The CDR3 is 17 amino acids. The germline V gene has CDR1 KGHSH and CDR2 LQKENI. J was trimmed by 0 bases and V by 2 bases; bases with no gene match: 6. The CDR3 loop is CASSPTTGGFSYNEQFF. Here the CDR3 DNA reads TGTGCCAGCTCACCAACCACAGGGGGGTTCTCCTACAATGAGCAGTTCTTC. Combining the CDR3 with reference TRBV18 and TRBJ2-1 gives the whole variable domain NAGVMQNPRHLVRRRGQEARLRCSPMKGHSHVYWYRQLPEEGLKFMVYLQKENIIDESGMPKERFSAEFPKEGPSILRIQQVVRGDSAAYFCASSPTTGGFSYNEQFFGPGTRLTVL.

J is TRBJ2-3 and V is TRBV4-1, with 8 bases fitting TRBD2. V was clipped by 7 bases and J by 1 base; unmatched bases: 7. Germline CDR1 MGHRA, CDR2 YSYEKL. CDR3 length: 15 residues. The CDR3 DNA sequence: TGCGCCAGCACCTATCCGGGACTAGGCACAGATACGCAGTATTTT. This codes for CASTYPGLGTDTQYF.

The chain has TRBV4-1 and TRBJ2-5, with 16 bases that match TRBD2. Germline CDR1 reads MGHRA; CDR2 reads YSYEKL. V lost 2 bases to trimming and J lost 5 bases; unmatched junction nucleotides: 20. The CDR3 contains 22 residues. CDR3 DNA sequence: TGCGCCAGCAGCCAACTTAGCCCGAAGACCGGGACTAGCGGGGGGGAGGAGGAGACCCAGTACTTC. Translating it yields CASSQLSPKTGTSGGEEETQYF.

This clonotype was picked up many times. The chain has TRBV29-1 and TRBJ2-1; unclear D gene. The CDR3 runs to 11 residues. CDR1 and CDR2 from the germline V gene are SQVTM and ANQGSEA. V was clipped by 1 base and J by 6 bases, with 4 bases between them. CDR3 protein: CSVEGSNEQFF. CDR3 DNA sequence: TGCAGCGTTGAAGGGTCCAATGAGCAGTTCTTC.

The rearrangement joins TRBV7-3 to TRBJ2-2, with TRBD2 identical over 10 bases. CDR1 and CDR2 (germline): SGHTA, FQGTGA. CDR3 length: 16 residues. The J segment lost 3 bases and the V segment lost 5 bases, leaving 6 bases of the junction unmatched. The CDR3 protein is CASSPGLAEYTGELFF. DNA of the CDR3: TGTGCCAGCAGCCCCGGACTAGCGGAATACACCGGGGAGCTGTTTTTT.

This clonotype occurred many times. The gene calls are TRBV7-9 and TRBJ2-1; TRBD2 is a possible D gene (6 bases). V shed 5 bases and J shed 7 bases, with 15 bases lying between them. The CDR3 loop spans 14 amino acids. Germline-derived CDR1 and CDR2 are SEHNR and FQNEAQ (reference sequence). CDR3 sequence: CASSLPRRDNEQFF. The CDR3 DNA reads TGTGCCAGCAGCCTCCCCCGGAGGGATAATGAGCAGTTCTTC.

This clonotype was seen many times. CDR3 DNA sequence: TGTGCCAGCAGTGTCTTCGCGAACACCGGGGAGCTGTTTTTT. Translated: CASSVFANTGELFF. The chain is built from TRBV6-1 and TRBJ2-2, with unresolved D. The CDR3 is 14 amino acids. V was cut by 4 bases and J by 0 bases, with 6 bases left in between. Germline values: CDR1 MNHNS, CDR2 SASEGT.

This clonotype was counted at least ten times. The DNA of the CDR3 is TGTGCCACCAGCAGTGGGACAGACTACATTCAGTACTTC. This codes for CATSSGTDYIQYF. The chain couples TRBV15 to TRBJ2-4; 7 nucleotides align to TRBD1. Trimming took 3 bases from V and 8 from J; bases not matched to a gene: 4. This CDR3 has 13 residues. Germline CDR1 and CDR2: LNHNV and YYDKDF (reference sequence).